This T cell receptor beta chain emerged from a study of blood T cell repertoires in COVID-19. Looking at the study overall: Acute and convalescent COVID-19 samples came from the United States, Italy and Spain.

Trimming at V came to 5 bases and at J to 2 bases, leaving 10 bases not matched to a gene. CDR3 length: 18 residues. CDR1 SEHNR and CDR2 FQNEAQ come from the germline V gene (reference sequence). In the original processing: Counts of nucleated cells, estimated from reference gene primer amplification, were obtained. Produced via immunoSEQ multiplex PCR; TCRdb's table is partial and in-frame only. The D gene and trimming were derived from the DNA, and the V and J assignments and clone size from that table. The table has 250,000 to 300,000 clones, 70% to 90% seen once. The receptor was derived from a woman aged 25 to 39 with acute or convalescent COVID-19. This chain joins TRBV7-9 and TRBJ2-1; 12 nucleotides align to TRBD2. What was sequenced was peripheral blood. The CDR3: CASSQRTSGILTYNEQFF. Written as DNA, the CDR3 is TGTGCCAGCAGCCAGAGGACTAGCGGGATCCTGACCTACAATGAGCAGTTCTTC.